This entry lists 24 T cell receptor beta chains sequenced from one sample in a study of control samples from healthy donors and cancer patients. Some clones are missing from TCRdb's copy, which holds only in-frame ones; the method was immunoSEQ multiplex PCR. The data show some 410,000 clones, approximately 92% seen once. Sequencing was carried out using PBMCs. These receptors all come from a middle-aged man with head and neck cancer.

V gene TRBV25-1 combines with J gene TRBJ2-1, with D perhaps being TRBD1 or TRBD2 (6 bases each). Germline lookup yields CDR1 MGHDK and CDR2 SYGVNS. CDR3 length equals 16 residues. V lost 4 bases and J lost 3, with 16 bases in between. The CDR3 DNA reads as TGTGCCAGCAGTGTTCACGGAGGGGGAAGCTACAATGAGCAGTTCTTC. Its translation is CASSVHGGGSYNEQFF.

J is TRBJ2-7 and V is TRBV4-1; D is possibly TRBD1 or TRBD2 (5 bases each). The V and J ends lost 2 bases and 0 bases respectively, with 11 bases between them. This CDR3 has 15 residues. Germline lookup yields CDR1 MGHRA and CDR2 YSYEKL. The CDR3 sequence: CASSQFSGLSYEQYF. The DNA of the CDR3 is TGCGCCAGCAGCCAATTTTCGGGGCTCTCCTACGAGCAGTACTTC.

The CDR3 protein is CASSGQGSSGANVLTF. As DNA, the CDR3 is TGTGCCAGCTCGGGACAGGGGAGCTCTGGGGCCAACGTCCTGACTTTC. The chain couples TRBV13 to TRBJ2-6, with TRBD1 matching 10 bases. V lost 8 bases and J lost 0; bases outside the gene matches: 4. The CDR3 covers 16 residues. Germline V lookup: CDR1 PRHDT, CDR2 FYEKMQ (reference sequence).

Here the CDR3 reads CSGDQMKTQYF. CDR3 sequence (DNA): TGCAGTGGCGACCAGATGAAGACCCAGTACTTC. The chain recombines TRBV20-1 with TRBJ2-5, with unresolved D. Trimming removed 7 bases from V and 6 bases from J, with 12 bases in between. The CDR3 sequence is 11 residues long. The germline V gene encodes CDR1 DFQATT and CDR2 SNEGSKA (reference sequence).

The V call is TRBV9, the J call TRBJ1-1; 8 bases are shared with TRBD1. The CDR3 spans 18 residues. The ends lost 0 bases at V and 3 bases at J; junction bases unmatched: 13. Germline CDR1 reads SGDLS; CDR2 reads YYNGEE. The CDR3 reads CASSVGGGQGVGDTEAFF. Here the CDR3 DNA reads TGTGCCAGCAGCGTAGGTGGAGGACAGGGTGTGGGCGACACTGAAGCTTTCTTT.

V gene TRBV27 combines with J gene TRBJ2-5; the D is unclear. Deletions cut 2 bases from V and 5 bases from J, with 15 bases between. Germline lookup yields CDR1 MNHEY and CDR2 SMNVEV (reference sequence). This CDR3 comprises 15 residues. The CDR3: CASSLRARPGETQYF. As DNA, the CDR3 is TGTGCCAGCAGTTTAAGAGCCCGCCCTGGGGAGACCCAGTACTTC.

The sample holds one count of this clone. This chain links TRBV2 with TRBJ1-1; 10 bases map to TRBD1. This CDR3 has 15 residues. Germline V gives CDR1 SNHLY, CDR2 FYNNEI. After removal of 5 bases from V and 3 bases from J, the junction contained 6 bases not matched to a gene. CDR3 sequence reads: CASSSSGTGDTEAFF. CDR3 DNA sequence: TGTGCCAGCAGTTCCTCCGGGACAGGGGACACTGAAGCTTTCTTT.

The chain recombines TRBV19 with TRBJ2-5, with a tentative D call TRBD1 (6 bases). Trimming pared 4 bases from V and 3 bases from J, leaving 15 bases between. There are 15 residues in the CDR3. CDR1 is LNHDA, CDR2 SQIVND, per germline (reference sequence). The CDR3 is CASSRDRPGEETQYF. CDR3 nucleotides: TGTGCCAGTAGTAGAGACAGGCCCGGGGAAGAGACCCAGTACTTC.

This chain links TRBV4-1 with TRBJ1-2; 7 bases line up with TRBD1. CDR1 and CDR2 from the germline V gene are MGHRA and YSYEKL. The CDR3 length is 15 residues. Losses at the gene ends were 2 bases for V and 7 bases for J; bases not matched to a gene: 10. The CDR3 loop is CASSQNDREAGGYTF. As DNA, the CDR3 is TGCGCCAGCAGCCAAAACGACAGGGAAGCGGGTGGCTACACCTTC.

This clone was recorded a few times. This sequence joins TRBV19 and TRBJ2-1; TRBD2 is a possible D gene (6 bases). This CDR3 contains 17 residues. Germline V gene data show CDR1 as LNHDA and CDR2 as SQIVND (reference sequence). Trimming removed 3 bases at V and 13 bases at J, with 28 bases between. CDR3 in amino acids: CASSINGGTTTVGTQFF. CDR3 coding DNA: TGTGCCAGTAGTATTAACGGGGGAACTACGACTGTGGGGACTCAGTTCTTC.

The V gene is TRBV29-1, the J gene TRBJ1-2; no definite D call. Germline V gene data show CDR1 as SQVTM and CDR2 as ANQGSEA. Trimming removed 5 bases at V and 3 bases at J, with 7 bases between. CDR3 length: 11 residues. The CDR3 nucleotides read TGCAGCGTTACCTCCGACTATGGCTACACCTTC. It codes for CSVTSDYGYTF.

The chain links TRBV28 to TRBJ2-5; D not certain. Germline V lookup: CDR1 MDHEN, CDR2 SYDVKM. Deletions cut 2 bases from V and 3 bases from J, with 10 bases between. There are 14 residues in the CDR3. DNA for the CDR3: TGTGCCAGCAGTTTACCCCGGACGGAAGAGACCCAGTACTTC. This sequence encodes CASSLPRTEETQYF.

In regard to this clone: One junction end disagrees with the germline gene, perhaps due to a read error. CDR3 nucleotide sequence: TGTGCTAGCAGCGGACAGGATCAAGAGACCCAGTACTTC. Residues: CASSGQDQETQYF. This sequence joins TRBV7-7 and TRBJ2-5; 7 positions agree with TRBD1. Per the germline V gene, CDR1 is SSHAT and CDR2 is FNYEAQ (reference sequence). This CDR3 is built from 13 residues.

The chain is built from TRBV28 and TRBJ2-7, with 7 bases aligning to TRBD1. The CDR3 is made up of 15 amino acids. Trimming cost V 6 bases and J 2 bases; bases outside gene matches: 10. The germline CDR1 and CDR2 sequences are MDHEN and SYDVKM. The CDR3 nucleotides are TGTGCCAGCAGGGCTAGGACAGGCGCTCCCTACGAGCAGTACTTC. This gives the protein CASRARTGAPYEQYF.

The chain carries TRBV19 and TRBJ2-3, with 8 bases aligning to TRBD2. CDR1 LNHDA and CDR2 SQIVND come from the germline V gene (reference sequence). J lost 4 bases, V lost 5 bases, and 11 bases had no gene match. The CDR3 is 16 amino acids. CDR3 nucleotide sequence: TGTGCCAGTAGTTTCCAAAGCGGGAGATCAGCAGATACGCAGTATTTT. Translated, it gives CASSFQSGRSADTQYF.

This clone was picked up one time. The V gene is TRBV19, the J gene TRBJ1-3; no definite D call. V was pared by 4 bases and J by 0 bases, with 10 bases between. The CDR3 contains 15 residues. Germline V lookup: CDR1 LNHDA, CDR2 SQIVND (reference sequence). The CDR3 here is CASSTVLFSGNTIYF. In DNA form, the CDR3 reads TGTGCCAGTAGTACAGTGCTTTTCTCTGGAAACACCATATATTTT. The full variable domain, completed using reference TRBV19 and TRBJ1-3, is DGGITQSPKYLFRKEGQNVTLSCEQNLNHDAMYWYRQDPGQGLRLIYYSQIVNDFQKGDIAEGYSVSREKKESFPLTVTSAQKNPTAFYLCASSTVLFSGNTIYFGEGSWLTVV.

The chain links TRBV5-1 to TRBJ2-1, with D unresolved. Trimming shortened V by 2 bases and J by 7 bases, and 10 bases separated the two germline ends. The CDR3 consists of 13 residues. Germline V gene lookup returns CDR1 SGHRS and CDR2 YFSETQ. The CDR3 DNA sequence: TGCGCCAGCAGCTTAGCCCTGTGGAATGAGCAGTTCTTC. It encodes CASSLALWNEQFF.

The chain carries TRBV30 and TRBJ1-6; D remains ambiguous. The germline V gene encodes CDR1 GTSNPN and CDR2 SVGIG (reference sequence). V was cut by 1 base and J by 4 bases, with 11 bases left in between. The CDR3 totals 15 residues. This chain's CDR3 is CAWSARVGYNSPLHF. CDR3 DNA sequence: TGTGCCTGGAGTGCTAGGGTGGGTTATAATTCACCCCTCCACTTT.

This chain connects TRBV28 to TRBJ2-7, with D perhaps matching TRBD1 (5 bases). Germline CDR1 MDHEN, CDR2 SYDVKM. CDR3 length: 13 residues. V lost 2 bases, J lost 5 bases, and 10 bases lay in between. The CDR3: CASSLRRQHEQYF. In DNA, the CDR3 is TGTGCCAGCAGTTTACGACGACAGCACGAGCAGTACTTC.

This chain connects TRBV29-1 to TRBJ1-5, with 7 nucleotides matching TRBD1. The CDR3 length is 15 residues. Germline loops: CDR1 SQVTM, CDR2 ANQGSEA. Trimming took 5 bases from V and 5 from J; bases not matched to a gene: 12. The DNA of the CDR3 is TGCAGCGTTACGAACGCAGGGGGGCGAGATCAGCCCCAGCATTTT. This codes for CSVTNAGGRDQPQHF. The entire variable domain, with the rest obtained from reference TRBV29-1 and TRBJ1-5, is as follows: SAVISQKPSRDICQRGTSLTIQCQVDSQVTMMFWYRQQPGQSLTLIATANQGSEATYESGFVIDKFPISRPNLTFSTLTVSNMSPEDSSIYLCSVTNAGGRDQPQHFGDGTRLSIL.

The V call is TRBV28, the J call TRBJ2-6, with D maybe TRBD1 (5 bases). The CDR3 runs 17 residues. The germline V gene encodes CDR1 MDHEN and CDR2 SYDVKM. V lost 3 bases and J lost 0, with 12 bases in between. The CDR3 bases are TGTGCCAGCAGTTTGTACAGGTTAAGCTCTGGGGCCAACGTCCTGACTTTC. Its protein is CASSLYRLSSGANVLTF.

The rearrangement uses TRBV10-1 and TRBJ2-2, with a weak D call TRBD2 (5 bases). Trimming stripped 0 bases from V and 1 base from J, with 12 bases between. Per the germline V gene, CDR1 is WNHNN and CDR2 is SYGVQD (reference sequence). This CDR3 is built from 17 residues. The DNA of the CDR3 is TGCGCCAGCAGTGAGTCTCGGAGCGGAGTGAACACCGGGGAGCTGTTTTTT. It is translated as CASSESRSGVNTGELFF.

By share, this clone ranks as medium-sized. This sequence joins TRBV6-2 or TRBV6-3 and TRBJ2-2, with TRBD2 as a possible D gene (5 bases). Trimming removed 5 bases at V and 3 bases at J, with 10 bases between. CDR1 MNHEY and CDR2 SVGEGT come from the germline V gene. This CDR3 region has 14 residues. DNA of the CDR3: TGTGCCAGCAGTCCCCCACTAGACACCGGGGAGCTGTTTTTT. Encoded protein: CASSPPLDTGELFF.

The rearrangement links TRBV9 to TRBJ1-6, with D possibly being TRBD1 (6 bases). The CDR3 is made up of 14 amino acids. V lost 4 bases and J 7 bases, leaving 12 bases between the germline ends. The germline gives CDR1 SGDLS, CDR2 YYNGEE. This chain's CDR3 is CASSPYRDNSPLHF. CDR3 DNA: TGTGCCAGCAGCCCCTACAGGGACAATTCACCCCTCCACTTT.